This is a list of T cell receptor beta chains from one sample in a study of T cells in localized non-small cell lung cancer. Only in-frame clones appear in the TCRdb table, and some are missing; sequencing was by immunoSEQ multiplex PCR. Of 100,000 to 150,000 clones in the sample, about 89% were seen once. The sequenced sample was peripheral blood, obtained before any cancer treatment. The receptor set was obtained from a female donor of 60 years or more with stage I lung adenocarcinoma. Both conserved end residues are part of each CDR3. D genes are given only for firm matches. Clone size is not always given. Where it is, it says once, few, many or a class for expanded clones.

j_call: TRBJ1-2
clone_size: .
v_call: TRBV6-6
d_call: .
cdr3_aa: CASSYSAGLYGYTF
cdr3_nt: TGTGCCAGCAGTTACTCAGCAGGGCTGTATGGCTACACCTTC

j_call: TRBJ1-2
clone_size: .
v_call: TRBV6-5
d_call: .
cdr3_aa: CASSYNKRYYGYTF
cdr3_nt: TGTGCCAGCAGTTATAACAAACGGTACTATGGCTACACCTTC

j_call: TRBJ2-5
clone_size: .
v_call: TRBV7-9
d_call: .
cdr3_aa: CASSRRNQETQYF
cdr3_nt: TGTGCCAGCTCAAGGAGGAACCAAGAGACCCAGTACTTC

j_call: TRBJ2-1
clone_size: .
v_call: TRBV11-1
d_call: TRBD2
cdr3_aa: CASSPTSGRGNEQFF
cdr3_nt: TGTGCCAGCAGCCCTACTAGCGGGAGAGGAAATGAGCAGTTCTTC

j_call: TRBJ1-5
clone_size: .
v_call: TRBV28
d_call: .
cdr3_aa: CASSLRDPRQPQHF
cdr3_nt: TGTGCCAGCAGTTTACGGGATCCGCGCCAGCCCCAGCATTTT

j_call: TRBJ2-7
clone_size: .
v_call: TRBV15
d_call: .
cdr3_aa: CATSRDWVSYEQYF
cdr3_nt: TGTGCCACCAGCAGAGATTGGGTGTCCTACGAGCAGTACTTC

j_call: TRBJ2-5
clone_size: .
v_call: TRBV9
d_call: .
cdr3_aa: CASSVAGIQETQYF
cdr3_nt: TGTGCCAGCAGCGTAGCGGGAATACAAGAGACCCAGTACTTC

j_call: TRBJ2-5
clone_size: .
v_call: TRBV15
d_call: .
cdr3_aa: CATSRQVGGLQETQYF
cdr3_nt: TGTGCCACCAGCAGACAGGTCGGGGGCCTCCAAGAGACCCAGTACTTC

j_call: TRBJ2-1
clone_size: .
v_call: TRBV2
d_call: .
cdr3_aa: CASSDPGEQFF
cdr3_nt: TGTGCCAGCAGTGACCCAGGTGAGCAGTTCTTC

j_call: TRBJ2-1
clone_size: .
v_call: TRBV5-1
d_call: TRBD2
cdr3_aa: CASSQWSGRANNEQFF
cdr3_nt: TGCGCCAGCAGCCAATGGAGCGGGAGGGCGAACAATGAGCAGTTCTTC

j_call: TRBJ1-2
clone_size: .
v_call: TRBV2
d_call: TRBD1
cdr3_aa: CASSEETGWTYGYTF
cdr3_nt: TGTGCCAGCAGTGAAGAGACAGGGTGGACCTATGGCTACACCTTC

j_call: TRBJ1-2
clone_size: .
v_call: TRBV11-2
d_call: TRBD1
cdr3_aa: CASSLGHGQGAGGYTF
cdr3_nt: TGTGCCAGCAGCTTGGGCCACGGACAGGGGGCTGGCGGCTACACCTTC

j_call: TRBJ2-7
clone_size: once
v_call: TRBV28
d_call: TRBD2
cdr3_aa: CASSLMVAGEFYF
cdr3_nt: TGTGCCAGCAGTTTGATGGTAGCGGGAGAATTTTACTTC

j_call: TRBJ2-7
clone_size: once
v_call: TRBV7-9
d_call: TRBD2
cdr3_aa: CASSTGGAGGYEQYF
cdr3_nt: TGTGCCAGCTCTACCGGGGGAGCGGGAGGTTACGAGCAGTACTTC

j_call: TRBJ1-2
clone_size: .
v_call: TRBV2
d_call: TRBD1
cdr3_aa: CASSEFRQGGGYTF
cdr3_nt: TGTGCCAGCAGTGAGTTTCGACAGGGTGGTGGCTACACCTTC

j_call: TRBJ1-6
clone_size: .
v_call: TRBV2
d_call: .
cdr3_aa: CASSEREQSPLHF
cdr3_nt: TGTGCCAGCAGTGAGAGGGAACAGTCACCCCTCCACTTT

j_call: TRBJ2-7
clone_size: .
v_call: TRBV28
d_call: .
cdr3_aa: CASSQTTGYLYEQYF
cdr3_nt: TGTGCCAGCAGTCAAACAACAGGTTACCTCTACGAGCAGTACTTC

j_call: TRBJ2-2
clone_size: .
v_call: TRBV27
d_call: .
cdr3_aa: CASRPGPTGELFF
cdr3_nt: TGTGCCAGCAGGCCGGGACCCACCGGGGAGCTGTTTTTT

j_call: TRBJ1-2
clone_size: .
v_call: TRBV27
d_call: TRBD1
cdr3_aa: CASSLSLDRGLSYTF
cdr3_nt: TGTGCCAGCAGTTTATCACTGGACAGGGGGCTGAGCTACACCTTC

j_call: TRBJ2-5
clone_size: .
v_call: TRBV27
d_call: TRBD2
cdr3_aa: CASSIGTSGKETQYF
cdr3_nt: TGTGCCAGCAGTATAGGGACTAGCGGCAAAGAGACCCAGTACTTC

j_call: TRBJ2-3
clone_size: .
v_call: TRBV27
d_call: .
cdr3_aa: CASSLSFPGVSTDTQYF
cdr3_nt: TGTGCCAGCAGTTTATCCTTCCCGGGAGTTAGCACAGATACGCAGTATTTT

j_call: TRBJ2-4
clone_size: .
v_call: TRBV6-5
d_call: .
cdr3_aa: CASRIGWSEIQYF
cdr3_nt: TGTGCCAGCCGAATAGGGTGGTCCGAAATTCAGTACTTC

j_call: TRBJ2-5
clone_size: .
v_call: TRBV5-1
d_call: .
cdr3_aa: CASRGVPGETQYF
cdr3_nt: TGCGCCAGCAGGGGCGTCCCGGGAGAGACCCAGTACTTC

j_call: TRBJ1-6
clone_size: .
v_call: TRBV6-5
d_call: .
cdr3_aa: CASSRGQGDSPLHF
cdr3_nt: TGTGCCAGCAGCCGGGGGCAGGGTGATTCACCCCTCCACTTT

j_call: TRBJ2-2
clone_size: .
v_call: TRBV5-4
d_call: .
cdr3_aa: CASSLAFTNTGELFF
cdr3_nt: TGTGCCAGCAGCCTCGCTTTCACGAACACCGGGGAGCTGTTTTTT

j_call: TRBJ2-2
clone_size: .
v_call: TRBV5-1
d_call: .
cdr3_aa: CASSPQVASNTGELFF
cdr3_nt: TGCGCCAGCAGCCCGCAGGTAGCCTCGAACACCGGGGAGCTGTTTTTT

j_call: TRBJ1-2
clone_size: .
v_call: TRBV6-5
d_call: .
cdr3_aa: CASSYSTVGGGYTF
cdr3_nt: TGTGCCAGCAGTTACTCGACGGTGGGCGGTGGCTACACCTTC

j_call: TRBJ2-2
clone_size: .
v_call: TRBV7-8
d_call: .
cdr3_aa: CASSFQKRASTGELFF
cdr3_nt: TGTGCCAGCAGTTTCCAGAAGAGGGCAAGCACCGGGGAGCTGTTTTTT

j_call: TRBJ2-1
clone_size: .
v_call: TRBV11-3
d_call: TRBD2
cdr3_aa: CASSQRLAGGENEQFF
cdr3_nt: TGTGCCAGCAGCCAACGACTAGCGGGAGGGGAAAATGAGCAGTTCTTC

j_call: TRBJ2-7
clone_size: .
v_call: TRBV11-3
d_call: .
cdr3_aa: CASSSHSEGGNEQYF
cdr3_nt: TGTGCCAGCAGCTCCCATTCGGAGGGAGGAAACGAGCAGTACTTC

j_call: TRBJ2-7
clone_size: .
v_call: TRBV4-2
d_call: TRBD2
cdr3_aa: CASSQVTSATYEQYF
cdr3_nt: TGTGCCAGCAGCCAGGTGACTAGCGCAACCTACGAGCAGTACTTC

j_call: TRBJ2-1
clone_size: once
v_call: TRBV5-4
d_call: .
cdr3_aa: CASSLESSGLAYNEQFF
cdr3_nt: TGTGCCAGCAGCTTGGAATCCTCGGGACTCGCCTACAATGAGCAGTTCTTC

j_call: TRBJ2-5
clone_size: once
v_call: TRBV7-2
d_call: TRBD2
cdr3_aa: CASSSSGRAHWTQYF
cdr3_nt: TGTGCCAGCAGCTCTAGCGGGAGGGCCCATTGGACCCAGTACTTC

j_call: TRBJ2-7
clone_size: .
v_call: TRBV9
d_call: .
cdr3_aa: CASSVEAAEKSYEQYF
cdr3_nt: TGTGCCAGCAGCGTAGAGGCGGCAGAGAAATCCTACGAGCAGTACTTC

j_call: TRBJ1-5
clone_size: .
v_call: TRBV28
d_call: .
cdr3_aa: CASTWTDHQPQHF
cdr3_nt: TGTGCCAGCACATGGACCGATCATCAGCCCCAGCATTTT

j_call: TRBJ1-5
clone_size: .
v_call: TRBV6-6
d_call: TRBD1
cdr3_aa: CASTMIGTVSNQPQHF
cdr3_nt: TGTGCCAGCACAATGATCGGGACAGTTAGCAATCAGCCCCAGCATTTT

j_call: TRBJ2-5
clone_size: .
v_call: TRBV4-2
d_call: .
cdr3_aa: CASSQGMGGETQYF
cdr3_nt: TGTGCCAGCAGCCAAGGGATGGGAGGCGAGACCCAGTACTTC

j_call: TRBJ1-2
clone_size: .
v_call: TRBV10-2
d_call: .
cdr3_aa: CASSDPWVEGRGYTF
cdr3_nt: TGCGCCAGCAGTGACCCCTGGGTGGAGGGCAGGGGCTACACCTTC

j_call: TRBJ2-1
clone_size: few
v_call: TRBV9
d_call: TRBD2
cdr3_aa: CASSVVAGGPFNEQFF
cdr3_nt: TGTGCCAGCAGCGTAGTAGCGGGAGGGCCTTTCAATGAGCAGTTCTTC

j_call: TRBJ1-2
clone_size: .
v_call: TRBV2
d_call: .
cdr3_aa: CASRPLGLGGYTF
cdr3_nt: TGTGCCAGCAGACCCCTCGGGTTAGGTGGCTACACCTTC

j_call: TRBJ2-1
clone_size: .
v_call: TRBV7-6
d_call: TRBD1
cdr3_aa: CASSTGTGGAHNEQFF
cdr3_nt: TGTGCCAGCAGCACCGGAACAGGGGGCGCCCACAATGAGCAGTTCTTC

j_call: TRBJ2-1
clone_size: .
v_call: TRBV9
d_call: .
cdr3_aa: CASSGYWEPSYNEQFF
cdr3_nt: TGTGCCAGCAGTGGATATTGGGAGCCCTCCTACAATGAGCAGTTCTTC

j_call: TRBJ2-1
clone_size: .
v_call: TRBV29-1
d_call: TRBD2
cdr3_aa: CSVDSGGGYNEQFF
cdr3_nt: TGCAGCGTTGACAGCGGGGGAGGATACAATGAGCAGTTCTTC

j_call: TRBJ2-5
clone_size: .
v_call: TRBV5-8
d_call: .
cdr3_aa: CASGRGGIQETQYF
cdr3_nt: TGTGCCAGCGGCCGAGGGGGGATCCAAGAGACCCAGTACTTC

j_call: TRBJ1-6
clone_size: .
v_call: TRBV28
d_call: TRBD1
cdr3_aa: CASSRVDRDNSPLHF
cdr3_nt: TGTGCCAGCAGCCGAGTGGACAGGGATAATTCACCCCTCCACTTT

j_call: TRBJ2-7
clone_size: .
v_call: TRBV7-2
d_call: TRBD2
cdr3_aa: CASSLAIAGGSYEQYF
cdr3_nt: TGTGCCAGCAGCTTAGCTATCGCGGGAGGCTCCTACGAGCAGTACTTC

j_call: TRBJ2-2
clone_size: once
v_call: TRBV28
d_call: .
cdr3_aa: CASSFPTGRAGELFF
cdr3_nt: TGTGCCAGCAGTTTTCCGACAGGGAGGGCCGGGGAGCTGTTTTTT

j_call: TRBJ2-5
clone_size: once
v_call: TRBV2
d_call: TRBD2
cdr3_aa: CASKLAGREETQYF
cdr3_nt: TGTGCCAGCAAATTAGCGGGGCGGGAAGAGACCCAGTACTTC

j_call: TRBJ2-4
clone_size: .
v_call: TRBV27
d_call: .
cdr3_aa: CASSSDRNIQYF
cdr3_nt: TGTGCCAGCAGCTCGGACAGAAACATTCAGTACTTC

j_call: TRBJ2-6
clone_size: .
v_call: TRBV5-4
d_call: .
cdr3_aa: CASSLGGGSGANVLTF
cdr3_nt: TGTGCCAGCAGCTTGGGAGGGGGCTCTGGGGCCAACGTCCTGACTTTC

j_call: TRBJ1-2
clone_size: .
v_call: TRBV28
d_call: TRBD1
cdr3_aa: CAIAQGVYGYTF
cdr3_nt: TGTGCCATTGCACAGGGGGTCTATGGCTACACCTTC

j_call: TRBJ2-3
clone_size: few
v_call: TRBV7-9
d_call: .
cdr3_aa: CASSLRTDTQYF
cdr3_nt: TGTGCCAGCAGCTTACGGACAGATACGCAGTATTTT

j_call: TRBJ2-1
clone_size: .
v_call: TRBV11-2
d_call: .
cdr3_aa: CASSLRDLREQFF
cdr3_nt: TGTGCCAGCAGCTTAAGGGACCTAAGAGAGCAGTTCTTC

j_call: TRBJ2-1
clone_size: .
v_call: TRBV7-3
d_call: .
cdr3_aa: CASSPQGQDYNEQFF
cdr3_nt: TGTGCCAGCAGCCCTCAGGGGCAAGATTACAATGAGCAGTTCTTC

j_call: TRBJ2-7
clone_size: .
v_call: TRBV30
d_call: TRBD1
cdr3_aa: CAWSVIQGQGAF
cdr3_nt: TGTGCCTGGAGTGTAATTCAGGGACAGGGAGCCTTC

j_call: TRBJ1-1
clone_size: .
v_call: TRBV6-5
d_call: TRBD1
cdr3_aa: CASSDQTGFTAFF
cdr3_nt: TGTGCCAGCAGTGACCAGACAGGGTTCACGGCTTTCTTT

j_call: TRBJ1-3
clone_size: .
v_call: TRBV11-2
d_call: .
cdr3_aa: CASSLEPTGIGNTIYF
cdr3_nt: TGTGCCAGCAGCTTAGAGCCCACAGGGATTGGAAACACCATATATTTT

j_call: TRBJ1-2
clone_size: .
v_call: TRBV9
d_call: TRBD1
cdr3_aa: CASSSAGTGPGTF
cdr3_nt: TGTGCCAGCAGCTCCGCCGGGACAGGGCCAGGCACCTTC

j_call: TRBJ2-7
clone_size: few
v_call: TRBV5-1
d_call: TRBD2
cdr3_aa: CASSPRLAGDGEQYF
cdr3_nt: TGCGCCAGCAGCCCCCGACTAGCGGGAGACGGCGAGCAGTACTTC

j_call: TRBJ2-3
clone_size: .
v_call: TRBV11-3
d_call: .
cdr3_aa: CASSPRGQADYTQYF
cdr3_nt: TGTGCCAGCAGCCCACGGGGCCAGGCCGATTATACGCAGTATTTT